Shown below are 6 T cell receptor beta chains from a single sample sequenced in a study of cytomegalovirus exposure and HLA in healthy donors. TCRdb's table, derived via immunoSEQ multiplex PCR, lists solely in-frame clones and lacks some. The sample has about 180,000 clones, 85% to 90% seen once. Input material: PBMCs. These receptors were obtained from a woman in her 30s in good health and CMV-seronegative.

V is TRBV7-9 and J is TRBJ2-1; D perhaps matches TRBD1 (6 bases). From germline, CDR1 is SEHNR and CDR2 FQNEAQ (reference sequence). Trimming stripped 6 bases from V and 4 bases from J, with 19 bases between. The CDR3 is 16 residues long. CDR3 sequence: CASSIKAGTPYNEQFF. In DNA form, the CDR3 reads TGTGCCAGCAGTATAAAAGCCGGGACACCTTACAATGAGCAGTTCTTC.

This clone was counted between two and nine times. This sequence joins TRBV4-2 and TRBJ2-2, with 10 bases that match TRBD2. This CDR3 comprises 16 residues. The trim removed 6 bases at V and 6 bases at J, leaving 10 bases unmatched. The V gene's germline CDR1 is LGHNA and CDR2 YNFKEQ. CDR3 region: CASRSGGAGFAGELFF. The CDR3 bases are TGTGCCAGCAGAAGCGGGGGGGCCGGGTTCGCCGGGGAGCTGTTTTTT.

This chain links TRBV4-1 with TRBJ2-7; D is possibly TRBD2 (6 bases). The CDR3 runs 15 residues. V dropped 2 bases and J dropped 4 bases, with 15 bases sitting between them. Per germline, CDR1 MGHRA and CDR2 YSYEKL. This CDR3 is CASSQIWGVVYEQYF. CDR3 nucleotide sequence: TGCGCCAGCAGCCAAATTTGGGGGGTGGTTTACGAGCAGTACTTC.

This chain links TRBV27 with TRBJ1-6; 11 bases match TRBD1. This CDR3 region has 15 residues. J was trimmed by 6 bases and V by 4 bases; bases with no gene match: 2. Germline V gene data show CDR1 as MNHEY and CDR2 as SMNVEV (reference sequence). The CDR3 reads CASSWDRGVNSPLHF. The DNA for the CDR3 is TGTGCCAGCAGTTGGGACAGGGGGGTTAATTCACCCCTCCACTTT.

The chain joins TRBV19 to TRBJ1-2; D unclear. V lost 3 bases and J lost 6, with 11 bases in between. Per the germline V gene, CDR1 is LNHDA and CDR2 is SQIVND (reference sequence). The CDR3 runs 13 residues. CDR3 DNA sequence: TGTGCCAGTAGTATGCCCCTCCTACATGGCTACACCTTC. Protein sequence: CASSMPLLHGYTF.

The rearrangement links TRBV2 to TRBJ1-4; weak D call: TRBD1 (5 bases). This CDR3 is built from 15 residues. CDR1 is SNHLY, CDR2 FYNNEI, per germline. V was shortened by 6 bases and J by 5 bases, with 16 bases between the two germline ends. The CDR3 region is CASRRREVGNEKLFF. In nucleotides, the CDR3 is TGTGCCAGCAGGCGCAGGGAGGTGGGGAATGAAAAACTGTTTTTT.